This TCR beta chain derives from a study of shared clonotypes between healthy human individuals. General study results and limits: Donor scarcity curtailed the genetic and exposure-history diversity represented herein.

Germline assignment: CDR1 SGHRS and CDR2 YFSETQ. This CDR3 region has 13 residues. The germline V and J ends were trimmed by 3 bases and 5 bases, with 8 bases remaining between them. With regard to this clone: Its matching antigen is unknown.

The table came from immunoSEQ multiplex PCR; TCRdb's copy has only in-frame clones and leaves some out. The sample has 600,000 to 700,000 clones, 55% to 85% seen once. The sequence was obtained from a woman aged 25 to 39 in good health. The sequenced sample consisted of memory CD4+ T cells sorted from blood. Subset given: CD45RA-negative fraction. The chain has TRBV5-1 and TRBJ1-4; D gene ambiguous. The CDR3 bases are TGCGCCAGCAGCTCGGAGGGAAATGAAAAACTGTTTTTT. As protein: CASSSEGNEKLFF.